This T cell receptor (beta chain) was recovered during a study of T-cell reconstitution after alpha-beta-depleted transplantation in children. During its preparation, the TCRbeta library received unique molecular identifiers. TCRdb reprocessed the PCR reads via MiXCR and lists one record per CDR3 protein. The sample yields about 600,000 distinct CDR3 sequences, roughly a tenth seen once. This clonotype was seen more than once but under ten times. The germline V and J ends were trimmed by 5 bases and 9 bases, with 17 bases remaining between them. Germline V CDR1 and CDR2: LNHNV, YYDKDF (reference sequence). The CDR3 sequence is 14 residues long.

The source of this sequence is a human donor who donated a stem cell graft to a child with acute myeloid leukemia. V gene TRBV15 combines with J gene TRBJ2-1; possibly TRBD2 for D (6 bases). The starting material was PBMCs from the stem cell graft donor, obtained from the stem cell graft. The DNA of the CDR3 is TGTGCCACCAGCGTCGTCCGCGGGATCGGTGAGCAGTTCTTC. It is translated as CATSVVRGIGEQFF.